The clone carrying this T cell receptor beta chain was counted between two and nine times. Its matching antigen is unknown. The primer mix had 60 Vbeta and 13 Jbeta primers. Generated by immunoSEQ multiplex PCR, the TCRdb table keeps only in-frame clones and is missing some. The sample lists roughly 100,000 clones; approximately 14% were seen once. This sample is part of a study of cytomegalovirus exposure and HLA in healthy donors. Overall study findings and caveats: Reports described diagnosis of cytomegalovirus status by the classifier as highly specific and sensitive. Among the sequence variants, a highly shared cluster was likely an artifact of sequencing.

The TCR sequence derives from a female donor in good health and CMV-seronegative. Sequenced: PBMCs.

The CDR3 region is CATIPPLSSYNEQFF. DNA of the CDR3: TGTGCCACCATACCTCCCCTCAGCTCCTACAATGAGCAGTTCTTC. The chain joins TRBV28 to TRBJ2-1; no clear D gene. Deletions cut 10 bases from V and 0 bases from J, with 16 bases between. Per germline, CDR1 MDHEN and CDR2 SYDVKM. CDR3 size: 15 residues.